This T cell receptor (beta chain) was sequenced in a study of blood T cell repertoires in COVID-19. The V end lost 6 bases, the J end lost 4 bases, and 18 bases lay between the germline ends. CDR3 length: 15 amino acids. CDR1 and CDR2 from the germline V gene are MNHEY and SVGAGI. Libraries were prepared by immunoSEQ multiplex PCR; TCRdb keeps only in-frame clonotypes and omits some of them. The repertoire holds roughly 280,000 clones, with 89% as singletons. The chain links TRBV6-5 to TRBJ2-5; possibly TRBD2 for D (7 bases). This receptor was identified in a woman aged 60-75 years who had recovered from COVID-19. The specimen was PBMCs or T cells enriched from blood (not recorded which). CDR3 sequence reads: CASSYRGGPGETQYF. The CDR3 coding sequence is TGTGCCAGCAGCTACCGCGGGGGCCCAGGAGAGACCCAGTACTTC.